The rows below give T cell receptor beta chains drawn from one sample of a study of cytomegalovirus exposure and HLA in healthy donors. Data came from immunoSEQ multiplex PCR; TCRdb stores just in-frame clones and leaves some out. The table lists 200,000 to 250,000 clones, 76% of them singletons, with over 0.55% in the top ten. Sequenced input: PBMCs. All receptors come from a young man in good health and CMV-seronegative. The CDR3 runs from the conserved cysteine through the conserved F or W. A D gene is named only where the DNA matches it firmly.

TRBD2	TRBV5-1	CASSLGAGGSYEQYF
TRBD1	TRBV30	CAWTTVQGARTGELFF
NA	TRBV5-6	CASSLRGTGNTIYF
NA	TRBV6-5	CASRGAGGRGYTF
NA	TRBV5-1	CASSLDRVGEAFF
TRBD2	TRBV4-1	CASSHVTSGSSYEQYF
TRBD1	TRBV5-8	CASSAGTVNTGELFF
TRBD2	TRBV9	CASDEAGGPQETQYF
NA	TRBV28	CASSSANTGELFF
NA	TRBV5-4	CASSLMGNNSPLHF
TRBD2	TRBV19	CASSIGTSGRYTDTQYF
TRBD1	TRBV27	CASSFKGAPTYEQYF
TRBD1	TRBV13	CASSLENRGASMNTEAFF
NA	TRBV7-9	CASSLTQNTEAFF
NA	TRBV15	CATSRDRGWGEQFF
TRBD2	TRBV5-1	CASSLGLAGNYEQYF
NA	TRBV6-1	CASSINLVAYGYTF
TRBD1	TRBV7-2	CASSLAPGQPYEQYF
NA	TRBV20-1	CSASQYTQYF
NA	TRBV2	CAVALGAFSGANVLTF
NA	TRBV5-4	CASSNRRASTDTQYF
TRBD1	TRBV18	CASSPPGTAPYEQYF
TRBD2	TRBV2	CASRGPSGTDTQYF
NA	TRBV4-2	CASSHTGIYLTKNIQYF
NA	TRBV10-2	CASSDTDQPQHF
NA	TRBV28	CASSLAQLNTEAFF
NA	TRBV12-5	CASGSVIRTANYGYTF
NA	TRBV27	CASSGLQTEQYF
NA	TRBV7-8	CASSRELGLNYEQYF
TRBD1	TRBV11-2	CASSRTGAYEQYF
NA	TRBV27	CASSLGRERDNEQFF
NA	TRBV2	CASSEGGGSTEAFF
NA	TRBV5-5	CASSLALSGGEQFF
TRBD1	TRBV10-3	CATRTGGRNEQFF
TRBD1	TRBV19	CASSISAQGAFETQYF
TRBD1	TRBV7-2	CASSYRQGVYNEQFF
TRBD1	TRBV7-9	CASILATGGEQYF
TRBD2	TRBV11-2	CASSSRRLAGINEQFF
TRBD2	TRBV4-2	CASSQGLAGDTYEQYF
TRBD1	TRBV30	CAWSEGQGRFYEQYF
NA	TRBV7-3	CASSIRDTEAFF
TRBD2	TRBV7-9	CASSSTGTSGSSYEQYF
NA	TRBV9	CASSRLAGYEQYF
TRBD1	TRBV29-1	CSVGRQGKYQETQYF
TRBD2	TRBV9	CASSSLAVSDTGELFF
NA	TRBV4-1	CASSQGAGSLKNTDTQYF
TRBD2	TRBV7-9	CASTGSRLAGGPSYNEQFF
NA	TRBV9	CASSVAGGRGDFRDTQYF
TRBD2	TRBV6-4	CASSASALGGQDNLDEQYF